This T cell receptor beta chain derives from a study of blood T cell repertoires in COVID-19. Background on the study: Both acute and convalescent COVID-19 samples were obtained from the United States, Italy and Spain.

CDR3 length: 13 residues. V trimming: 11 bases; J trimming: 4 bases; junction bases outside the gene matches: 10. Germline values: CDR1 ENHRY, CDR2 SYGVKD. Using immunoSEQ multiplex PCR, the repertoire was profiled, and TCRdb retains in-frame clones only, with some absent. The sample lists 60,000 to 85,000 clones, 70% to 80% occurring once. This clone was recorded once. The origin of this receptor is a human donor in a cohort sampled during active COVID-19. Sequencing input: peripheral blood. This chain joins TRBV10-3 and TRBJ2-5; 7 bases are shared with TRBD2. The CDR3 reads CAVASGGSETQYF. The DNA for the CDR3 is TGTGCCGTCGCATCGGGGGGATCAGAGACCCAGTACTTC.